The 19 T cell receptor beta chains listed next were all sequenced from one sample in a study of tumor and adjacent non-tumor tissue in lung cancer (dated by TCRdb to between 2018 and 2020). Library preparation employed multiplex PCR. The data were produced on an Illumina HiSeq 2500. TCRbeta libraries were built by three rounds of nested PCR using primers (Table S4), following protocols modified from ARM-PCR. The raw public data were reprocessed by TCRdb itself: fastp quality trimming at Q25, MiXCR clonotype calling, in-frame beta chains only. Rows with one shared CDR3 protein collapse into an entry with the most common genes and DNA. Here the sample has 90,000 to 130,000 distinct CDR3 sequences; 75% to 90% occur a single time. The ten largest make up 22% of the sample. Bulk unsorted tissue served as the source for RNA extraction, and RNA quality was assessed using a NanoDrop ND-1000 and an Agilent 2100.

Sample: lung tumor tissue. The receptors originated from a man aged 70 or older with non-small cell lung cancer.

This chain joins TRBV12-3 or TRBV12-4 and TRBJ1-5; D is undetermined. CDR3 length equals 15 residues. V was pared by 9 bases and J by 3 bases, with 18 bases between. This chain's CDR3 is CASRQSGGYNQPQHF. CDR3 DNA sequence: TGTGCCAGTAGACAATCTGGCGGATACAATCAGCCCCAGCATTTT.

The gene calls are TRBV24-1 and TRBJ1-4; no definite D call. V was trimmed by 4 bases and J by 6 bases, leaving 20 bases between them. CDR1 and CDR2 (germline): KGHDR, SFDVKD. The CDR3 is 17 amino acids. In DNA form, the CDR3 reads TGTGCCACCAGTGAGCCGCAGGTATATGCAATTGATGAAAAACTGTTTTTT. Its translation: CATSEPQVYAIDEKLFF.

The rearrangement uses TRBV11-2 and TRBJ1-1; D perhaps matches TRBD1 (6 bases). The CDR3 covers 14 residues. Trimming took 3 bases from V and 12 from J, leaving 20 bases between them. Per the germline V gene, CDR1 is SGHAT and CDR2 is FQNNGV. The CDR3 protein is CASSFGGGLTETFF. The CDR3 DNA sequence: TGTGCCAGCAGCTTCGGCGGGGGCCTGACAGAAACTTTCTTT.

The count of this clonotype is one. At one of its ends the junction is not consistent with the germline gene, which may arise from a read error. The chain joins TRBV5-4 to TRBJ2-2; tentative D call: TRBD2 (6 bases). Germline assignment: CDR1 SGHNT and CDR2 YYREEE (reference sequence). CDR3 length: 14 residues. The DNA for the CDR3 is TGTGCTAGCAGCTTGGACGGGGACTCCGGGGAGCTGTTTTTT. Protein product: CASSLDGDSGELFF.

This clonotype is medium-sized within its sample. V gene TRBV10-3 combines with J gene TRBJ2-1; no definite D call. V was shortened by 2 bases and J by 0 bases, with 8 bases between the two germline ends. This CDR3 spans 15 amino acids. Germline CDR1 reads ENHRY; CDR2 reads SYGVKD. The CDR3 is CAISEKGSSYNEQFF. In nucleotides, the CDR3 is TGTGCCATCAGTGAGAAGGGCAGCTCCTACAATGAGCAGTTCTTC.

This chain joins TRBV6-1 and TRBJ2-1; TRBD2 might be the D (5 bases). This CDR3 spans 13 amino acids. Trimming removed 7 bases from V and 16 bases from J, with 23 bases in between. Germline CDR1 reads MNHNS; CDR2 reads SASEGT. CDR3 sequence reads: CASNVRGKNDHFF. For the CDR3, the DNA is TGTGCCAGCAATGTCCGGGGAAAGAATGACCACTTCTTC.

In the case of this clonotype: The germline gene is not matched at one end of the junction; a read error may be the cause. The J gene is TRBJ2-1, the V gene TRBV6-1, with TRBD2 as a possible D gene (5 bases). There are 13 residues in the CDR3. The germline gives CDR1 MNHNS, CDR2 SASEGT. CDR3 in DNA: TGTGCCAGCAATGCCTGGGGAGAGAATGAGCAATTCTTC. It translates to CASNAWGENEQFF.

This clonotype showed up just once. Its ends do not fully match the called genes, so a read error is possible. The CDR3 region is CASSYYTGTSAREQYF. Here the CDR3 DNA reads TGTGCCAGCAGTTACTATACCGGGACTAGCGCTCGCGAGCAGTATTTC. The chain uses TRBV6-5 and TRBJ2-7, with 10 bases matching TRBD2. The germline V gene encodes CDR1 MNHEY and CDR2 SVGAGI. The CDR3 covers 16 residues.

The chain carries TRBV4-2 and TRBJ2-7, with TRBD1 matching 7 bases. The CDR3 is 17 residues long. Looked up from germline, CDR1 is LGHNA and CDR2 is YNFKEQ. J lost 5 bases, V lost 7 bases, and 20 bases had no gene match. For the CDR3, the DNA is TGTGCCAGCAACCATGCGGTACGTCAGCAGGGGGAAGACGAGCAGTACTTC. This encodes CASNHAVRQQGEDEQYF.

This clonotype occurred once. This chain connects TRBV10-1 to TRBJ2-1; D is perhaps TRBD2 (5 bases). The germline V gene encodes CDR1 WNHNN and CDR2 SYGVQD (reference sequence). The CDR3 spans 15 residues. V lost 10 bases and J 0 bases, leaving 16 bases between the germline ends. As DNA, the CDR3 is TGCGCCAACCGTGGAGGCGAATCCTCCTACAATGAGCAGTTCTTC. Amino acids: CANRGGESSYNEQFF.

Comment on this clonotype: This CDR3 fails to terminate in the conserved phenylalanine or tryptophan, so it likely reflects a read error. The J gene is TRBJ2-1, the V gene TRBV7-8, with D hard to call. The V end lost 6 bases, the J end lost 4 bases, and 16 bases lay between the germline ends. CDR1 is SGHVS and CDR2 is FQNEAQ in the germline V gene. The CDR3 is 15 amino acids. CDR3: CASRKWSGSYNEQFI. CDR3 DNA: TGTGCCAGCAGAAAATGGTCCGGGTCATACAATGAGCAGTTCATC.

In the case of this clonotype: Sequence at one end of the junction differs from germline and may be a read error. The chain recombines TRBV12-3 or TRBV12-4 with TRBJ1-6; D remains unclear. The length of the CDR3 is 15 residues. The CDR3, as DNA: TGTGCCAGCAGATCTCGCCAAGCCCTGGGCTCACCCTTCCACTTT. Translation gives CASRSRQALGSPFHF.

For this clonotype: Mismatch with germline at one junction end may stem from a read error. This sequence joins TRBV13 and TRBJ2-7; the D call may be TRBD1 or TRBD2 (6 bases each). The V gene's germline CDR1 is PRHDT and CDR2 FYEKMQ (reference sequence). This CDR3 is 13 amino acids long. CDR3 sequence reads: CARSSTTGDNQYF. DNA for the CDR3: TGTGCCAGGAGCTCAACCACGGGGGACAATCAGTACTTC.

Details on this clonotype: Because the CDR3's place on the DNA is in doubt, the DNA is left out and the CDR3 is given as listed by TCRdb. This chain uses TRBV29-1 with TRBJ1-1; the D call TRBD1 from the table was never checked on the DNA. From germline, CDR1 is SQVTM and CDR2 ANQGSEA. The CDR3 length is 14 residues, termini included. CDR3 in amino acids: CSVFGQGTKTEGFF.

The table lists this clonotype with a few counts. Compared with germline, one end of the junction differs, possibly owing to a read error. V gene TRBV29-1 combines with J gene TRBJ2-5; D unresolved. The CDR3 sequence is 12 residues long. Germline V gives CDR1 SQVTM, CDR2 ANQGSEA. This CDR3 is CSVEVGGETHYF. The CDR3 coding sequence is TGCAGCGTTGAAGTCGGCGGAGAAACCCACTACTTC.

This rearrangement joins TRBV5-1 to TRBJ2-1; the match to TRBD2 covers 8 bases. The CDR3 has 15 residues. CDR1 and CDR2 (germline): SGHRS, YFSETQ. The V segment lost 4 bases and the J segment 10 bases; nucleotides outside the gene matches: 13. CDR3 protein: CASSLKSGSSYEQFF. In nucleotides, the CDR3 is TGCGCCAGCAGCCTGAAGAGCGGGAGTTCGTACGAGCAGTTCTTC.

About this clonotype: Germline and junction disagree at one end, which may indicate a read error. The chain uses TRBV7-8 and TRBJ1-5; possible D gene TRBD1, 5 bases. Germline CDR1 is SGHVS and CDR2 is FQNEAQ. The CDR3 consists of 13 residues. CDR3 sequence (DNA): TGTGCCAGCAGTTTAAGGGGCAATCAGCCCCAGCGTTTT. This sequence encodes CASSLRGNQPQRF.

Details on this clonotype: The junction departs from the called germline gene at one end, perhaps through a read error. CDR3 sequence (DNA): TGCAGCCCTGACGTAGCGTGGGGCACCAGGGAGCTGTTTTTT. Translation: CSPDVAWGTRELFF. The chain links TRBV29-1 to TRBJ2-2, with D perhaps TRBD1 or TRBD2 (5 bases each). The CDR3 runs to 14 residues. Germline CDR1 SQVTM, CDR2 ANQGSEA.

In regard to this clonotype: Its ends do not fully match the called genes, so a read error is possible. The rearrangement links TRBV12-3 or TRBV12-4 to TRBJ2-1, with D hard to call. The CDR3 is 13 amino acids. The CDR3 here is CASSLIGNNEEFF. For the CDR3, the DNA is TGTGCCAGTAGTTTAATAGGGAACAATGAGGAGTTCTTC.